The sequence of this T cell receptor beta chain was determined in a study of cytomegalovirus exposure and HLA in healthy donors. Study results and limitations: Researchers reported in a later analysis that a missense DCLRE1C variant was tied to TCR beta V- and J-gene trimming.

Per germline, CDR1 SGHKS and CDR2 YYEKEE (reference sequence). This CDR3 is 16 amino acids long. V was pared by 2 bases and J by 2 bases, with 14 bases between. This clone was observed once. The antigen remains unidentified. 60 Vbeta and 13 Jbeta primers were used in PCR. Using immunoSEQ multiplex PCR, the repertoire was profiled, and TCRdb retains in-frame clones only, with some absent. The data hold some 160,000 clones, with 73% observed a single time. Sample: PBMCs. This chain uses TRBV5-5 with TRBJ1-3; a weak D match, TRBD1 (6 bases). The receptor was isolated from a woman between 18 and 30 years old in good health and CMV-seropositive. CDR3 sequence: CASSLRNTGTGNTIYF. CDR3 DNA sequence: TGTGCCAGCAGCTTACGAAATACAGGGACTGGAAACACCATATATTTT.